Each of the 28 T cell receptor beta chains below was sequenced from the same sample in a study of human T cells and chemical hapten exposure. Time point meaning: patch test 3, about 24 weeks after DPC sensitization. Treatment denoted: therapeutic diphenylcyclopropenone sensitization with weekly scalp DPC. TCRdb re-analysed the RACE reads in MiXCR, keeping a single row per CDR3 protein. Of about 64,000 distinct CDR3 sequences in the sample, 9.5% to 11% were seen once. The specimen comprised whole blood, sampled in connection with sensitization to the hapten diphenylcyclopropenone (DPC). These receptors were obtained from a woman aged 25-40 years with alopecia areata. Some clones in this sample may be carry-over from other donors' samples.

This clonotype was detected only a few times. The J gene is TRBJ2-1, the V gene TRBV20-1; 7 bases line up with TRBD2. The ends lost 3 bases at V and 0 bases at J; junction bases unmatched: 5. The CDR3 length is 15 residues. Germline V gives CDR1 DFQATT, CDR2 SNEGSKA (reference sequence). CDR3 bases: TGCAGTGCTAGCCCTCTAGCGGCCTCCTACAATGAGCAGTTCTTC. This codes for CSASPLAASYNEQFF.

This clonotype was seen a handful of times. The V gene is TRBV5-6, the J gene TRBJ2-1; 8 nucleotides agree with TRBD2. The J segment lost 4 bases and the V segment lost 5 bases, leaving 8 bases of the junction unmatched. The CDR3 totals 15 residues. Germline CDR1 is SGHDT and CDR2 is YYEEEE. CDR3 protein: CASRIAGTLYNEQFF. For the CDR3, the DNA is TGTGCCAGCAGGATAGCGGGGACTCTATACAATGAGCAGTTCTTC.

The chain uses TRBV11-2 and TRBJ2-7; 14 nucleotides align to TRBD2. The junction had 7 bases not matched to a gene; V was cut back by 6 bases and J by 6 bases. The CDR3 covers 15 residues. Per the germline V gene, CDR1 is SGHAT and CDR2 is FQNNGV. The chain's CDR3 is CASSSAGTSGSEQYF. CDR3 DNA: TGTGCCAGCAGTTCAGCCGGGACTAGCGGGAGCGAGCAGTACTTC.

V and J are TRBV27 and TRBJ2-4, with D unclear. The CDR3 runs 14 residues. Looked up from germline, CDR1 is MNHEY and CDR2 is SMNVEV (reference sequence). Trimming stripped 2 bases from V and 1 base from J, with 6 bases between. The CDR3 here is CASSLLGAKNIQYF. For the CDR3, the DNA is TGTGCCAGCAGTTTACTAGGGGCCAAAAACATTCAGTACTTC.

This rearrangement joins TRBV6-5 to TRBJ2-7; D not resolved. V was trimmed by 2 bases and J by 0 bases, leaving 11 bases between them. Germline V CDR1 and CDR2: MNHEY, SVGAGI. The CDR3 covers 15 residues. CDR3 sequence reads: CASSYRATYSYEQYF. CDR3 nucleotide sequence: TGTGCCAGCAGTTACCGGGCTACCTACTCCTACGAGCAGTACTTC.

In its sample, this clonotype was seen a few times. The chain combines TRBV28 with TRBJ2-7; 8 bases are shared with TRBD1. Germline-derived CDR1 and CDR2 are MDHEN and SYDVKM. The CDR3 covers 16 residues. V trimming: 4 bases; J trimming: 5 bases; junction bases outside the gene matches: 13. CDR3 loop: CASSSTPPGTGNEQYF. CDR3 coding DNA: TGTGCCAGCAGTTCCACCCCACCCGGGACAGGAAACGAGCAGTACTTC.

The rearrangement joins TRBV4-2 to TRBJ2-1, with TRBD2 matching over 8 bases. J gave up 7 bases and V 1 base, and 9 bases lay outside the gene matches. The CDR3 loop spans 16 amino acids. The germline V gene has CDR1 LGHNA and CDR2 YNFKEQ. The CDR3 region is CASSQVPGLVLNEQFF. The CDR3 nucleotides are TGTGCCAGCAGCCAAGTACCGGGACTAGTTTTAAATGAGCAGTTCTTC.

This clonotype has at least ten counts. The chain has TRBV5-6 and TRBJ2-3, with D tentatively TRBD1 or TRBD2 (5 bases each). V gave up 5 bases and J gave up 2 bases, with 15 bases separating them. The germline CDR1 and CDR2 sequences are SGHDT and YYEEEE. The CDR3 covers 15 residues. CDR3 nucleotides: TGTGCCAGCAGGGAGGCGGGCAGGGCCACAGATACGCAGTATTTT. This codes for CASREAGRATDTQYF.

This clonotype came up many times. The chain has TRBV7-7 and TRBJ2-2; 7 bases line up with TRBD1. J was trimmed by 1 base and V by 3 bases; bases with no gene match: 2. There are 15 residues in the CDR3. Germline V gives CDR1 SSHAT, CDR2 FNYEAQ (reference sequence). CDR3 nucleotides: TGTGCCAGCAGCTTGCGGACAGGGAACACCGGGGAGCTGTTTTTT. Translated: CASSLRTGNTGELFF.

This clonotype was counted a few times. The V gene is TRBV12-3 or TRBV12-4, the J gene TRBJ1-2, with D hard to call. Between the trimmed V and J ends, which lost 0 bases and 6 bases, there was a span of 8 bases. This CDR3 spans 13 amino acids. The CDR3 coding sequence is TGTGCCAGCAGTTTAGCGTCGGGGAATGGCTACACCTTC. This sequence encodes CASSLASGNGYTF.

This clonotype showed up just a few times. The genes are TRBV10-2 and TRBJ2-5, with 9 bases matching TRBD2. The CDR3 has 14 residues. The junction had 4 bases not matched to a gene; V was cut back by 4 bases and J by 4 bases. Germline-derived CDR1 and CDR2 are WSHSY and SAAADI. CDR3 amino acids: CASSGGGGAETQYF. For the CDR3, the DNA is TGCGCCAGCAGTGGAGGCGGGGGGGCAGAGACCCAGTACTTC.

The chain carries TRBV11-2 and TRBJ2-5; no clear D. Germline loops: CDR1 SGHAT, CDR2 FQNNGV. Trimming cost V 1 base and J 5 bases, with 8 bases left between them. This CDR3 has 13 amino acids. CDR3 loop: CASSLVLVETQYF. The DNA for the CDR3 is TGTGCCAGCAGCTTAGTTCTTGTTGAGACCCAGTACTTC.

The V call is TRBV20-1, the J call TRBJ2-3; D is tentatively TRBD1 or TRBD2 (6 bases each). V lost 2 bases, J lost 2 bases, and 20 bases lay in between. The CDR3 has 17 amino acids. Germline V gene lookup returns CDR1 DFQATT and CDR2 SNEGSKA (reference sequence). CDR3 coding DNA: TGCAGTGCTAGAAGAGTGGGGGGCGCTATTTTCACAGATACGCAGTATTTT. It is translated as CSARRVGGAIFTDTQYF.

On this clonotype itself: It is likely a read error, because the conserved phenylalanine at the end of the CDR3 is missing. The rearrangement joins TRBV20-1 to TRBJ2-1; 11 bases line up with TRBD2. Germline loops: CDR1 DFQATT, CDR2 SNEGSKA (reference sequence). V lost 2 bases, J lost 10 bases, and 1 base stayed unmatched. CDR3 length: 12 residues. The CDR3 nucleotides read TGCAGTGCTAGACCTAGCGGGGGGGAGCAGTTCTCC. Protein product: CSARPSGGEQFS.

The J gene is TRBJ1-2, the V gene TRBV20-1; D perhaps matches TRBD1 (5 bases). The length of the CDR3 is 14 residues. CDR1 DFQATT and CDR2 SNEGSKA come from the germline V gene (reference sequence). Trimming pared 0 bases from V and 3 bases from J, leaving 11 bases between. The CDR3 loop is CSARDVGTDYGYTF. DNA for the CDR3: TGCAGTGCTAGAGACGTGGGGACCGACTATGGCTACACCTTC.

This clonotype was seen a few times. The rearrangement joins TRBV7-6 to TRBJ2-3, with no clear D. Trimming stripped 5 bases from V and 2 bases from J, with 11 bases between. CDR3 length: 14 amino acids. The V gene's germline CDR1 is SGHVS and CDR2 FNYEAQ. CDR3 in DNA: TGTGCCAGCAGCCCGCGGAAAAACACAGATACGCAGTATTTT. Protein sequence: CASSPRKNTDTQYF.

This clonotype was counted many times. This chain uses TRBV28 with TRBJ1-2, with a weak D call TRBD1 (6 bases). Per the germline V gene, CDR1 is MDHEN and CDR2 is SYDVKM. The V end lost 6 bases, the J end lost 3 bases, and 11 bases lay between the germline ends. This CDR3 contains 13 residues. The CDR3 reads CASRTTGHYGYTF. CDR3 nucleotide sequence: TGTGCCAGCAGGACAACAGGGCACTATGGCTACACCTTC.

This clonotype was counted many times. This chain joins TRBV12-3 or TRBV12-4 and TRBJ1-5; 11 nucleotides align to TRBD1. V was clipped by 5 bases and J by 6 bases; unmatched bases: 9. The CDR3 length is 16 residues. Here the CDR3 DNA reads TGTGCCAGCAGTACCACCCGGACAGGGGGCTTTCAGCCCCAGCATTTT. As protein: CASSTTRTGGFQPQHF.

This clonotype appeared a single time. The V and J genes are TRBV20-1 and TRBJ2-5, with D tentatively TRBD2 (6 bases). CDR1 and CDR2 (germline): DFQATT, SNEGSKA (reference sequence). The length of the CDR3 is 13 residues. V gave up 6 bases and J gave up 1 base, with 12 bases separating them. The CDR3 region is CSAPEEGQETQYF. DNA for the CDR3: TGCAGTGCCCCCGAGGAGGGCCAAGAGACCCAGTACTTC.

There are many counts of this clonotype. This chain connects TRBV4-1 to TRBJ2-4, with 7 positions matching TRBD1. V trimming: 1 base; J trimming: 9 bases; junction bases outside the gene matches: 12. Germline V gene lookup returns CDR1 MGHRA and CDR2 YSYEKL. This CDR3 region has 16 residues. In DNA form, the CDR3 reads TGCGCCAGCAGCCAAGGTCTGGGACAGTTATGGGGCATTCAGTACTTC. Translation gives CASSQGLGQLWGIQYF.

The chain couples TRBV12-3 or TRBV12-4 to TRBJ2-2; TRBD2 is a possible D gene (5 bases). This CDR3 is built from 16 residues. The V gene lost 6 bases and the J gene lost 4 bases, with 18 bases spanning the gap. The CDR3 spells CASSPNPGSRTGELFF. In DNA form, the CDR3 reads TGTGCCAGCAGCCCAAACCCGGGAAGTCGCACCGGGGAGCTGTTTTTT.

This clonotype has a handful of counts. This sequence joins TRBV2 and TRBJ1-1; unclear D gene. Germline V gives CDR1 SNHLY, CDR2 FYNNEI. The CDR3 contains 12 residues. V lost 5 bases and J lost 2, with 6 bases in between. The CDR3 spells CASSPVNTEAFF. The CDR3 DNA reads as TGTGCCAGCAGTCCCGTTAACACTGAAGCTTTCTTT.

In its sample, this clonotype was seen a few times. The chain links TRBV3-1 to TRBJ2-7; possibly TRBD2 for D (6 bases). V lost 4 bases to trimming and J lost 0 bases, with 16 bases between them. Germline V gene data show CDR1 as LGHDT and CDR2 as YNNKEL (reference sequence). CDR3 length: 16 amino acids. CDR3 region: CASSLDIGGYSYEQYF. The CDR3 DNA is TGTGCCAGCAGCCTCGACATAGGAGGGTACTCCTACGAGCAGTACTTC.

This clonotype has only a few counts. The chain recombines TRBV4-1 with TRBJ2-1; either TRBD1 or TRBD2 may fit D (5 bases each). The CDR3 is 13 residues long. The germline gives CDR1 MGHRA, CDR2 YSYEKL. V lost 8 bases and J lost 5, with 13 bases in between. The DNA of the CDR3 is TGCGCCAGCGGACGGGGCTTAGACAATGAGCAGTTCTTC. Its protein product is CASGRGLDNEQFF.

This clonotype was seen many times. The chain combines TRBV19 with TRBJ2-7, with a tentative D call TRBD2 (6 bases). V was cut by 5 bases and J by 6 bases, with 14 bases left in between. This CDR3 is built from 13 residues. Germline assignment: CDR1 LNHDA and CDR2 SQIVND (reference sequence). The CDR3 is CASSAQLAREQYF. The CDR3 bases are TGTGCCAGTAGTGCACAACTAGCTCGCGAGCAGTACTTC.

This clonotype was detected ten times or more. This chain connects TRBV20-1 to TRBJ1-3, with TRBD1 identical over 9 bases. CDR1 and CDR2 from the germline V gene are DFQATT and SNEGSKA (reference sequence). CDR3 length: 14 amino acids. V was clipped by 5 bases and J by 2 bases; unmatched bases: 4. CDR3 nucleotide sequence: TGCAGTGCTCTCCGGGACAGGGCTGGAAACACCATATATTTT. Translating gives CSALRDRAGNTIYF.

There are a few counts of this clonotype. V usage is TRBV9 and J usage is TRBJ2-2, with 7 bases lining up with TRBD2. V lost 0 bases to trimming and J lost 5 bases; unmatched junction nucleotides: 7. This CDR3 has 16 residues. Germline lookup yields CDR1 SGDLS and CDR2 YYNGEE. The CDR3 here is CASSVAVTSATGELFF. The CDR3, as DNA: TGTGCCAGCAGCGTAGCTGTTACTAGCGCAACCGGGGAGCTGTTTTTT.

This clonotype came up many times. The chain couples TRBV7-6 to TRBJ2-3, with 11 bases matching TRBD2. The CDR3 contains 18 residues. CDR1 and CDR2 from the germline V gene are SGHVS and FNYEAQ. V was clipped by 3 bases and J by 0 bases; unmatched bases: 8. CDR3 DNA: TGTGCCAGCAGCTTGGGTAGCGGGAGGGTCGGAAGCACAGATACGCAGTATTTT. Amino acid sequence: CASSLGSGRVGSTDTQYF.